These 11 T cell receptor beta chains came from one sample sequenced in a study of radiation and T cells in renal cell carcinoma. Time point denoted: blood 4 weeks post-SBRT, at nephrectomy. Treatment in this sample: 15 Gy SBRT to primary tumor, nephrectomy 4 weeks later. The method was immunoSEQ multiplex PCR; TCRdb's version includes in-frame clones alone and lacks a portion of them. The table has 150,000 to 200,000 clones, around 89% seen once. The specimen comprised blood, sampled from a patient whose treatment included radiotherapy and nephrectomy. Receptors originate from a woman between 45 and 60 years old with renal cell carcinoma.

CDR3 region: CASSEGTSDVYEQYF. The CDR3 DNA reads as TGTGCCAGCTCAGAGGGGACTAGCGACGTCTACGAGCAGTACTTC. The chain joins TRBV18 to TRBJ2-7; 10 nucleotides align to TRBD2. V was clipped by 5 bases and J by 3 bases; unmatched bases: 7. Germline values: CDR1 KGHSH, CDR2 LQKENI. The CDR3 spans 15 residues. Combining the CDR3 with reference TRBV18 and TRBJ2-7 gives the whole variable domain NAGVMQNPRHLVRRRGQEARLRCSPMKGHSHVYWYRQLPEEGLKFMVYLQKENIIDESGMPKERFSAEFPKEGPSILRIQQVVRGDSAAYFCASSEGTSDVYEQYFGPGTRLTVT.

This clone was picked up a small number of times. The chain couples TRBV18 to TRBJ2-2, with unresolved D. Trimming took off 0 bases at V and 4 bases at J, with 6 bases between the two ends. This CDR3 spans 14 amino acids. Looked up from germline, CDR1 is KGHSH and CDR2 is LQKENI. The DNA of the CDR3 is TGTGCCAGCTCACCACCCCTTAGCACCGGGGAGCTGTTTTTT. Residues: CASSPPLSTGELFF.

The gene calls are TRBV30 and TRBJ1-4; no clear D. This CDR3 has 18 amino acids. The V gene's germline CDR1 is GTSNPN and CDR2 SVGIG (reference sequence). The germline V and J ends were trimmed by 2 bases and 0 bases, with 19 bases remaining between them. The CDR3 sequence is CAWSKAPKKVSTNEKLFF. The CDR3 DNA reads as TGTGCCTGGAGTAAGGCCCCCAAGAAGGTCTCAACTAATGAAAAACTGTTTTTT.

The CDR3: CASSSGLTLNTQYF. The DNA of the CDR3 is TGTGCCAGCAGCTCCGGACTGACTCTCAATACGCAGTATTTT. This chain joins TRBV7-3 and TRBJ2-3; D is possibly TRBD2 (5 bases). V gave up 4 bases and J gave up 7 bases, with 15 bases separating them. The germline CDR1 and CDR2 sequences are SGHTA and FQGTGA. This CDR3 comprises 14 residues. The full variable domain, completed using reference TRBV7-3 and TRBJ2-3, is GAGVSQTPSNKVTEKGKYVELRCDPISGHTALYWYRQSLGQGPEFLIYFQGTGAADDSGLPNDRFFAVRPEGSVSTLKIQRTERGDSAVYLCASSSGLTLNTQYFGPGTRLTVL.

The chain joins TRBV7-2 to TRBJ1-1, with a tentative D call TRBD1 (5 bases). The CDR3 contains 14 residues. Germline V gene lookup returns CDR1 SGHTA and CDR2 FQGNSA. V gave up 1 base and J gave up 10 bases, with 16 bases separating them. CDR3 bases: TGTGCCAGCAGCTTAGTCCCCAGGGAAGTTTTAGCTTTCTTT. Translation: CASSLVPREVLAFF.

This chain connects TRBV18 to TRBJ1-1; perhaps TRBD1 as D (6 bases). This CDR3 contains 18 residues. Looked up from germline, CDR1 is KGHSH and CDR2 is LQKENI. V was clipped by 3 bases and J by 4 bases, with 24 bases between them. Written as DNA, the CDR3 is TGTGCCAGCTCACCGATAGCCGGGACATCAAGGATGGGCACTGAAGCTTTCTTT. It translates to CASSPIAGTSRMGTEAFF.

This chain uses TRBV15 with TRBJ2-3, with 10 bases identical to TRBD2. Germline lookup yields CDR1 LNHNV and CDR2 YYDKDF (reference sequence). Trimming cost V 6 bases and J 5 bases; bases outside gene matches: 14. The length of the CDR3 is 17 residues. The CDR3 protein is CATRDPGTSGVRDTQYF. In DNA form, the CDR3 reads TGTGCCACCAGGGACCCGGGAACTAGCGGGGTTCGAGATACGCAGTATTTT.

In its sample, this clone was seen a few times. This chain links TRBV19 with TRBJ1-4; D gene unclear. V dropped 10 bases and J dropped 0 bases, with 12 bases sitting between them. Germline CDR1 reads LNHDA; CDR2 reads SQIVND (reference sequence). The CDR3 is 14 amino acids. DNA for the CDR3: TGTGCCACCCAAGGATTTGCAACTAATGAAAAACTGTTTTTT. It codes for CATQGFATNEKLFF.

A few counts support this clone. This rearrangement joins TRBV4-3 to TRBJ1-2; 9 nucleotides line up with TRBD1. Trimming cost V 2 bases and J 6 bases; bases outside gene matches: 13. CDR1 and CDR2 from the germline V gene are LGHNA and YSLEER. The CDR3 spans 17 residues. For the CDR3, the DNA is TGCGCCAGCAGCCAACGTTATGAGACAGGGGGAATAAATGGCTACACCTTC. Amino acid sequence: CASSQRYETGGINGYTF.

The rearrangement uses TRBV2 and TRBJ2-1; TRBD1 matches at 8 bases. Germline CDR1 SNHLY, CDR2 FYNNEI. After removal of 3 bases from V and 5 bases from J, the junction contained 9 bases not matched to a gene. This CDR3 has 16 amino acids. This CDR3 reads CASSDRQGNLNNEQFF. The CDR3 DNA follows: TGTGCCAGCAGTGACAGACAGGGGAATTTGAACAATGAGCAGTTCTTC.

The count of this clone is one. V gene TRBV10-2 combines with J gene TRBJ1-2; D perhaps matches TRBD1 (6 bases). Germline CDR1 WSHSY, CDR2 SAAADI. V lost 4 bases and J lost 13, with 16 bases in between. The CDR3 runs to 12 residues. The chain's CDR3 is CASSVGTSPLTF. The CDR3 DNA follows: TGCGCCAGCAGTGTGGGGACAAGCCCCCTCACCTTC.